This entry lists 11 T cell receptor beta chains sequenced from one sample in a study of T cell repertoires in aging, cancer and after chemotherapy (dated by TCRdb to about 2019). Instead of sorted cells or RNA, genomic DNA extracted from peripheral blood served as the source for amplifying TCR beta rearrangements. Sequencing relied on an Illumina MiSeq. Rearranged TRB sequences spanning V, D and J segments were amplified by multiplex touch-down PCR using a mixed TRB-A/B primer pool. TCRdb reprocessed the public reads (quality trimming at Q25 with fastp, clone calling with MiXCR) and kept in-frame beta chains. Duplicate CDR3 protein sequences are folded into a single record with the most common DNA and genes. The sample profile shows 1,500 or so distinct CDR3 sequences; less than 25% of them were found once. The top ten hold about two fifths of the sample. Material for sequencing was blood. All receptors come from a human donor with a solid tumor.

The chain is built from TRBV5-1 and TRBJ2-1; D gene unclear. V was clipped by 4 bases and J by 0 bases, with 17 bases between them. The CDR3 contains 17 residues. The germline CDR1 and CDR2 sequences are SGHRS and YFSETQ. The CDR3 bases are TGCGCCAGCAGCCTCCACCCGACATCCAGCTCCTACAATGAGCAGTTCTTC. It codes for CASSLHPTSSSYNEQFF.

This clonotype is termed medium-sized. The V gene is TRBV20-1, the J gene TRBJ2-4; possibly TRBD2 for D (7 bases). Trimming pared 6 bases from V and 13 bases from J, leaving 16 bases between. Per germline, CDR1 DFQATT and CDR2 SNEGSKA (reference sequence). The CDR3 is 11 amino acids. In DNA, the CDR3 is TGCAGTGCCCCGCGGGGGCCAAGCCAGTACTTC. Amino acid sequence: CSAPRGPSQYF.

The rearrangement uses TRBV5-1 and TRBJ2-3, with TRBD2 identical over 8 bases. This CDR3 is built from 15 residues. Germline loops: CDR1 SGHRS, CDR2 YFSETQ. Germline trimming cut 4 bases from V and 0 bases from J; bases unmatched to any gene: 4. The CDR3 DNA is TGCGCCAGCAGCGACGGGGGGGCTAGCACAGATACGCAGTATTTT. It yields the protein CASSDGGASTDTQYF.

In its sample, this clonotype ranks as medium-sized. Here the CDR3 reads CASSLGLDGDEKLFF. The CDR3 region has the DNA TGTGCCAGCAGCTTGGGATTGGACGGGGATGAAAAACTGTTTTTT. V usage is TRBV5-6 and J usage is TRBJ1-4; D is uncertain. V lost 0 bases to trimming and J lost 6 bases, with 12 bases between them. This CDR3 spans 15 amino acids. CDR1 SGHDT and CDR2 YYEEEE come from the germline V gene.

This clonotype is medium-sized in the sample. The CDR3 bases are TGTGCCAGCAGTTTCCCCCCCGAGCGGGTGGACGATACGCAGTATTTT. This codes for CASSFPPERVDDTQYF. The rearrangement uses TRBV6-2 or TRBV6-3 and TRBJ2-3; tentative D call: TRBD2 (6 bases). Germline loops: CDR1 MNHEY, CDR2 SVGEGT. The CDR3 covers 16 residues. Trimming cost V 4 bases and J 6 bases, with 20 bases left between them.

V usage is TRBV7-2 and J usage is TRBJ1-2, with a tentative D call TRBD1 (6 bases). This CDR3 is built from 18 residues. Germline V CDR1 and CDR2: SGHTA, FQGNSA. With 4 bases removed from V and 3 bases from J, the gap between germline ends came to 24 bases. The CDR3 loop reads CASSWDGQSPYPYYGYTF. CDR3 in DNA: TGTGCCAGCAGCTGGGACGGACAGAGTCCCTATCCTTACTATGGCTACACCTTC.

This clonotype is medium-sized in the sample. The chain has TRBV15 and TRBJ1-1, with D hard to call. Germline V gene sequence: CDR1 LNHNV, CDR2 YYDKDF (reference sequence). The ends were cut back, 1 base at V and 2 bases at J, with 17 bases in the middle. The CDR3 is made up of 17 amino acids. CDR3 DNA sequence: TGTGCCACCAGCAGAGGCCCTCATCGGACGGCTAACACTGAAGCTTTCTTT. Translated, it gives CATSRGPHRTANTEAFF.

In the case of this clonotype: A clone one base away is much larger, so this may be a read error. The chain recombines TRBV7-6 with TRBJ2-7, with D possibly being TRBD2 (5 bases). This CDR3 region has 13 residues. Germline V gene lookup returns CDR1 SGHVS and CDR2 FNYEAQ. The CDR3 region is CASSRGTAGEHYF. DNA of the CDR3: TGTGCCAGCAGCCGGGGAACGGCGGGCGAGCATTACTTC. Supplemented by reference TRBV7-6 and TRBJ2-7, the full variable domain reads GAGVSQSPRYKVTKRGQDVALRCDPISGHVSLYWYRQALGQGPEFLTYFNYEAQQDKSGLPNDRFSAERPEGSISTLTIQRTEQRDSAMYRCASSRGTAGEHYFGPGTRLTVT.

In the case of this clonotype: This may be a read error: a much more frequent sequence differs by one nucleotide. The DNA of the CDR3 is TGTGCCATCAGAGGCGCCGGCGGCGTGACAAGCTCTCATGGCTACACCTTC. Translating it yields CAIRGAGGVTSSHGYTF. J is TRBJ1-2 and V is TRBV10-3; D uncertain. This CDR3 has 17 amino acids. CDR1 is ENHRY, CDR2 SYGVKD, per germline. Trimming took off 6 bases at V and 6 bases at J, with 26 bases between the two ends.

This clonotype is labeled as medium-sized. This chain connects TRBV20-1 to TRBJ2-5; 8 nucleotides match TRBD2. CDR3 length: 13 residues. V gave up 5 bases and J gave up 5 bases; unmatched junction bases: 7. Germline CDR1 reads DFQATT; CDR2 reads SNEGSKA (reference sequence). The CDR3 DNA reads TGCAGTGCTCATCGGGGGGGCGGCGAGACCCAGTACTTC. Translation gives CSAHRGGGETQYF.

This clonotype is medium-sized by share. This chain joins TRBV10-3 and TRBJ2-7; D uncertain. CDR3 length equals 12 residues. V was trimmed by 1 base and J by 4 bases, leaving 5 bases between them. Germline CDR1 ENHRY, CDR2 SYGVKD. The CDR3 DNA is TGTGCCATCAGTGAGTATGGTTACGAGCAGTACTTC. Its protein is CAISEYGYEQYF.